This T cell receptor (beta chain) was obtained from a study of T cell changes during pregnancy in multiple sclerosis. Repertoires were generated with immunoSEQ multiplex PCR, while TCRdb's copy carries only in-frame clones and drops some. Here the sample spans approximately 74,000 clones, almost 95% being singletons. Germline-derived CDR1 and CDR2 are SEHNR and FQNEAQ (reference sequence). The CDR3 runs to 14 residues. V was clipped by 2 bases and J by 4 bases, with 11 bases between them. Sequenced here: peripheral blood, sampled before pregnancy. This sequence joins TRBV7-9 and TRBJ1-1; D unclear. The TCR sequence derives from a female donor with multiple sclerosis, enrolled in a pregnancy study. The CDR3 DNA reads as TGTGCCAGCAGCTTATCCGGGAGAACCACTGAAGCTTTCTTT. Its protein is CASSLSGRTTEAFF.